Following are 3 T cell receptor beta chains from one sample sequenced in a study of T cells after yellow fever vaccination. MiXCR was run by TCRdb on the 5' RACE reads, yielding one entry per CDR3 protein. Seen here are a few hundred thousand distinct CDR3 sequences, roughly 3.9% observed once, and the top ten hold approximately 25%. The sample here was PBMCs, taken 5 days after the yellow fever booster vaccination. These receptors originate from a man between 18 and 35 years old who received the YFV17D yellow fever vaccine.

This clonotype was found a few times. The rearrangement links TRBV10-3 to TRBJ2-4, with 10 positions matching TRBD2. V dropped 0 bases and J dropped 1; count of bases not matched to a gene: 6. The CDR3 is 18 amino acids. The V gene's germline CDR1 is ENHRY and CDR2 SYGVKD. CDR3 residues: CAISESTSGARAKNIQYF. CDR3 DNA sequence: TGTGCCATCAGTGAGTCTACTAGCGGGGCGAGGGCCAAAAACATTCAGTACTTC.

V usage is TRBV4-1 and J usage is TRBJ2-1; 10 positions match TRBD2. Germline V gene lookup returns CDR1 MGHRA and CDR2 YSYEKL. The CDR3 totals 17 residues. J gave up 0 bases and V 6 bases, and 8 bases lay outside the gene matches. The DNA for the CDR3 is TGCGCCAGCAGGCGCGGACTAGCGGCCAGCTCCTACAATGAGCAGTTCTTC. Translated, it gives CASRRGLAASSYNEQFF.

V gene TRBV6-6 combines with J gene TRBJ1-2; weak D call: TRBD1 (6 bases). CDR3 length: 16 residues. Trimming shortened V by 0 bases and J by 7 bases, and 18 bases separated the two germline ends. Germline loops: CDR1 MNHNY, CDR2 SVGAGI (reference sequence). CDR3 bases: TGTGCCAGCAGTTACTCGGTCCGAAGGGGGGCGAGTGGCTACACCTTC. Residues: CASSYSVRRGASGYTF.